What follows are 9 T cell receptor beta chains derived from one specimen sequenced in a study of vaccination and CD4 T cells after COVID-19. Sequencing of the DNA from cultured CD4+ T cells was carried out with the Oncomine TCR Beta short-read assay. One entry per CDR3 protein results from TCRdb running MiXCR on the PCR reads. The sample holds some 11,000 distinct CDR3 sequences, about 61% seen once. Antigens of these TCRs are unknown. Treatment described: roughly nine-day PBMC culture with coronavirus spike peptide pools or control peptides (ViraFEST assay). Here the sequenced sample was CD4+ T cells from blood, cultured in vitro, taken before SARS-CoV-2 vaccination. Receptors were obtained from a human donor who had recovered from COVID-19.

Only a few counts were recorded for this clonotype. V and J are TRBV27 and TRBJ2-7; TRBD1 matches at 8 bases. This CDR3 region has 15 residues. Germline V CDR1 and CDR2: MNHEY, SMNVEV (reference sequence). V trimming: 5 bases; J trimming: 4 bases; junction bases outside the gene matches: 10. CDR3 DNA: TGTGCCAGCAGTCTGAGTTCTGGGACAGGTTACGAGCAGTACTTC. Translation: CASSLSSGTGYEQYF.

This chain joins TRBV20-1 and TRBJ2-1; 8 bases are a match to TRBD2. This CDR3 has 13 residues. V was clipped by 5 bases and J by 2 bases; unmatched bases: 2. The V gene's germline CDR1 is DFQATT and CDR2 SNEGSKA (reference sequence). Written as DNA, the CDR3 is TGCAGTGCTTTCGGGAGGGCCTACAATGAGCAGTTCTTC. As protein: CSAFGRAYNEQFF.

The chain uses TRBV18 and TRBJ1-2; perhaps TRBD1 as D (6 bases). The CDR3 is 17 residues long. The ends were cut back, 2 bases at V and 5 bases at J, with 21 bases in the middle. Germline assignment: CDR1 KGHSH and CDR2 LQKENI. The CDR3 DNA is TGTGCCAGCTCACCAAGGGGGACGGACCTACCGGGGTATGGCTACACCTTC. Its protein is CASSPRGTDLPGYGYTF.

The chain recombines TRBV20-1 with TRBJ2-7, with D uncertain. The CDR3 runs 12 residues. The germline V gene has CDR1 DFQATT and CDR2 SNEGSKA (reference sequence). V lost 4 bases to trimming and J lost 3 bases, with 10 bases between them. The CDR3 is CSATKVDYEQYF. In DNA, the CDR3 is TGCAGTGCTACTAAGGTGGACTACGAGCAGTACTTC.

J is TRBJ1-6 and V is TRBV6-4; no firm D call. The CDR3 covers 14 residues. Trimming took off 3 bases at V and 8 bases at J, with 11 bases between the two ends. Germline V lookup: CDR1 MRHNA, CDR2 SNTAGT. The CDR3 coding sequence is TGTGCCAGCAGTGAGGTGGCAGGAGATTCACCCCTCCACTTT. Its protein product is CASSEVAGDSPLHF.

This sequence joins TRBV2 and TRBJ2-7; maybe TRBD2 (6 bases). The CDR3 has 15 residues. V lost 6 bases and J 4 bases, leaving 19 bases between the germline ends. CDR1 SNHLY and CDR2 FYNNEI come from the germline V gene. The CDR3 bases are TGTGCCAGCAGGGCCGGGACTTCGATCGATTACGAGCAGTACTTC. Protein: CASRAGTSIDYEQYF.

The chain is built from TRBV19 and TRBJ1-5; 7 bases fit TRBD1. Germline V lookup: CDR1 LNHDA, CDR2 SQIVND (reference sequence). Unmatched junction bases numbered 10, after V lost 4 bases and J lost 7 bases. The CDR3 spans 15 residues. The CDR3 here is CASSTTSGQVQPQHF. CDR3 DNA sequence: TGTGCCAGTAGTACAACATCAGGACAGGTCCAGCCCCAGCATTTT.

V gene TRBV28 combines with J gene TRBJ2-4, with D perhaps assigned TRBD1 or TRBD2 (5 bases each). The germline V gene encodes CDR1 MDHEN and CDR2 SYDVKM. Between the trimmed V and J ends, which lost 2 bases and 2 bases, there was a span of 10 bases. This CDR3 region has 15 residues. The CDR3: CASSLGGSSKNIQYF. The CDR3 DNA sequence: TGTGCCAGCAGTTTAGGGGGATCCTCCAAAAACATTCAGTACTTC.

The rearrangement joins TRBV6-4 to TRBJ2-7; 8 nucleotides align to TRBD1. Trimming took 7 bases from V and 6 from J; bases not matched to a gene: 8. This CDR3 has 13 amino acids. CDR1 MRHNA and CDR2 SNTAGT come from the germline V gene. For the CDR3, the DNA is TGTGCCAGCACCCGGACAGGGCCGCGCGAGCAGTACTTC. This gives the protein CASTRTGPREQYF.